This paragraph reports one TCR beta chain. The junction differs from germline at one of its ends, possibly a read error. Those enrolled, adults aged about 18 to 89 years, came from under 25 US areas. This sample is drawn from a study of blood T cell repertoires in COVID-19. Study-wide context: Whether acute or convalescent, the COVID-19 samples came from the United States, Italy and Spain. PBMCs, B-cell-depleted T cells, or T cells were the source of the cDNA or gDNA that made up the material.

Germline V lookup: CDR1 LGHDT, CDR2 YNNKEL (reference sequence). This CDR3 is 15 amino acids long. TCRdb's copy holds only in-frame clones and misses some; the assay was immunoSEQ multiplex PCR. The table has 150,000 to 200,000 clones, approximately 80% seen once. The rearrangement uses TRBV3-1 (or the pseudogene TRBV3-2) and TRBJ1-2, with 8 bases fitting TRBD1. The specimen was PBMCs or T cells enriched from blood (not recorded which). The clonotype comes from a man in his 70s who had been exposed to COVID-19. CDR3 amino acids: CASSLRTGSIYDYTF. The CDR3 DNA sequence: TGTGCCAGCAGCCTTAGGACAGGGTCGATCTATGACTACACCTTC.